This T cell receptor (beta chain) is drawn from a study of blood T cell repertoires in COVID-19. As for the study in general: The United States, Italy and Spain supplied acute and convalescent COVID-19 samples. T cells, B-cell-depleted T cells, or PBMCs supplied cDNA or gDNA.

In the original analysis: Amplification from reference gene primers served as the basis for estimated nucleated cell counts. The repertoire was sequenced with immunoSEQ multiplex PCR; TCRdb's copy has only in-frame clones and lacks some. For V, J and clone size, that table is used; D and trimming come from the DNA. Altogether about 200,000 clones are present, about three quarters being singletons, with the ten largest covering 5.5%. V was shortened by 0 bases and J by 4 bases, with 16 bases between the two germline ends. CDR1 is SGHTA and CDR2 is FQGTGA in the germline V gene. The CDR3 is made up of 16 amino acids.

The sequenced sample consisted of peripheral blood. This clonotype was sampled from a woman in her 70s with acute or convalescent COVID-19. The genes are TRBV7-3 and TRBJ2-7, with D possibly TRBD1 on 5 matching bases. The CDR3 is CASSLTPGAGVYEQYF. Here the CDR3 DNA reads TGTGCCAGCAGCTTAACCCCTGGGGCAGGCGTGTACGAGCAGTACTTC.